Presented here are 28 T cell receptor beta chains from one specimen sequenced in a study of cytomegalovirus exposure and HLA in healthy donors. The PCR employed 60 Vbeta primers together with 13 Jbeta primers. TCRdb keeps only in-frame clones here, not all; method: immunoSEQ multiplex PCR. The sample lists about 100,000 clones; about 80% were seen once. The sample consisted of PBMCs. Source of these receptors: a man aged 40-55 years in good health and CMV-seropositive.

The chain recombines TRBV9 with TRBJ1-1; D gene ambiguous. The V gene lost 0 bases and the J gene lost 6 bases, with 6 bases spanning the gap. This CDR3 comprises 12 residues. CDR1 is SGDLS and CDR2 is YYNGEE in the germline V gene. The CDR3, as DNA: TGTGCCAGCAGCGTAGGCCCAGCTGAAGCTTTCTTT. It specifies CASSVGPAEAFF.

Only a few counts were recorded for this clone. Additional DNA sequences in this sample encode the identical CDR3. The gene calls are TRBV18 and TRBJ1-2; no clear D gene. V lost 2 bases and J lost 2, with 9 bases in between. The CDR3 is 14 amino acids. Germline V gene lookup returns CDR1 KGHSH and CDR2 LQKENI. Here the CDR3 reads CASSPTGKNYGYTF. The DNA of the CDR3 is TGTGCCAGCTCACCAACCGGGAAAAACTATGGCTACACCTTC. Based on the CDR3 plus reference TRBV18 and TRBJ1-2, the full variable domain is NAGVMQNPRHLVRRRGQEARLRCSPMKGHSHVYWYRQLPEEGLKFMVYLQKENIIDESGMPKERFSAEFPKEGPSILRIQQVVRGDSAAYFCASSPTGKNYGYTFGSGTRLTVV.

This chain joins TRBV5-4 and TRBJ2-3; TRBD2 matches at 10 bases. The germline gives CDR1 SGHNT, CDR2 YYREEE (reference sequence). The CDR3 is 16 amino acids. Trimming took 1 base from V and 2 from J; bases not matched to a gene: 4. The CDR3 here is CASSLPSGRSTDTQYF. For the CDR3, the DNA is TGTGCCAGCAGCTTGCCTAGCGGGAGATCCACAGATACGCAGTATTTT.

The chain couples TRBV25-1 to TRBJ1-2, with unresolved D. Germline V gene data show CDR1 as MGHDK and CDR2 as SYGVNS. CDR3 length: 14 amino acids. Trimming removed 1 base at V and 4 bases at J, with 10 bases between. DNA of the CDR3: TGTGCCAGCAGTGAATTTGGTTGGGCCTATGGCTACACCTTC. Its translation is CASSEFGWAYGYTF.

The J gene is TRBJ2-1, the V gene TRBV5-1; 10 positions match TRBD2. This CDR3 comprises 18 residues. Germline CDR1 and CDR2: SGHRS and YFSETQ. V trimming: 0 bases; J trimming: 0 bases; junction bases outside the gene matches: 6. CDR3 sequence: CASSLALAGAYSYNEQFF. In nucleotides, the CDR3 is TGCGCCAGCAGCTTGGCTCTAGCGGGGGCCTACTCCTACAATGAGCAGTTCTTC.

Regarding this clone: The germline gene is not matched at one end of the junction; a read error may be the cause. The chain uses TRBV25-1 and TRBJ1-5, with TRBD1 matching 12 bases. The germline V gene encodes CDR1 MGHDK and CDR2 SYGVNS. This CDR3 contains 16 residues. CDR3 bases: TGTGCCAGCAGTGAATCCGGGACAGGGGGCAACCAGCCCCAGCATTTT. Translated: CASSESGTGGNQPQHF.

The V gene is TRBV9, the J gene TRBJ2-1, with D perhaps matching TRBD1 (6 bases). Trimming removed 2 bases at V and 12 bases at J, with 15 bases between. This CDR3 comprises 13 residues. Germline CDR1 is SGDLS and CDR2 is YYNGEE. CDR3 protein: CASSVGEGGRQFF. In nucleotides, the CDR3 is TGTGCCAGCAGCGTGGGGGAAGGGGGTCGGCAGTTCTTC.

The chain joins TRBV5-6 to TRBJ2-3; TRBD2 matches at 10 bases. Germline V gives CDR1 SGHDT, CDR2 YYEEEE. J gave up 0 bases and V 0 bases, and 4 bases lay outside the gene matches. This CDR3 contains 17 residues. DNA of the CDR3: TGTGCCAGCAGCTTGGAACTAGCGGGGACTAGCACAGATACGCAGTATTTT. It specifies CASSLELAGTSTDTQYF.

The chain joins TRBV7-9 to TRBJ2-3; D might be TRBD2 (6 bases). The CDR3 runs 14 residues. Germline values: CDR1 SEHNR, CDR2 FQNEAQ (reference sequence). V was pared by 6 bases and J by 11 bases, with 21 bases between. The DNA of the CDR3 is TGTGCCAGCAGAACCGGGACTGGTAACATCGGGCAGTATTTT. Translated: CASRTGTGNIGQYF.

This clone was observed a handful of times. V is TRBV28 and J is TRBJ2-7; weak D call: TRBD2 (5 bases). Germline assignment: CDR1 MDHEN and CDR2 SYDVKM. The CDR3 contains 13 residues. The germline V and J ends were trimmed by 3 bases and 2 bases, with 8 bases remaining between them. CDR3 in amino acids: CASSFGVTYEQYF. In nucleotides, the CDR3 is TGTGCCAGCAGTTTCGGGGTCACCTACGAGCAGTACTTC.

The chain has TRBV2 and TRBJ1-2; weak D call: TRBD1 (6 bases). CDR3 length: 12 residues. Germline assignment: CDR1 SNHLY and CDR2 FYNNEI. Trimming removed 4 bases at V and 6 bases at J, with 9 bases between. The chain's CDR3 is CASSVQGNGYTF. The CDR3 DNA is TGTGCCAGCAGTGTGCAGGGGAATGGCTACACCTTC.

This clone came up a few times. The gene calls are TRBV5-6 and TRBJ2-5; D not resolved. The length of the CDR3 is 14 residues. V was trimmed by 0 bases and J by 5 bases, leaving 11 bases between them. Germline V CDR1 and CDR2: SGHDT, YYEEEE. CDR3 residues: CASSLDSTGETQYF. In DNA, the CDR3 is TGTGCCAGCAGCTTGGATAGCACTGGGGAGACCCAGTACTTC.

This chain connects TRBV29-1 to TRBJ2-5; a weak D match, TRBD1 (6 bases). The CDR3 extends over 14 amino acids. Looked up from germline, CDR1 is SQVTM and CDR2 is ANQGSEA. The V end lost 3 bases, the J end lost 1 base, and 12 bases lay between the germline ends. The CDR3 coding sequence is TGCAGCGTTGATCGACAGGCCATCCAAGAGACCCAGTACTTC. Translation: CSVDRQAIQETQYF.

This clone has just one count. The gene calls are TRBV2 and TRBJ2-1; 12 bases line up with TRBD2. This CDR3 region has 18 residues. Germline CDR1 and CDR2: SNHLY and FYNNEI. Germline trimming cut 2 bases from V and 2 bases from J; bases unmatched to any gene: 7. The CDR3 region is CASSERTLAGGPYNEQFF. CDR3 bases: TGTGCCAGCAGTGAAAGGACTCTAGCGGGGGGGCCCTACAATGAGCAGTTCTTC.

The chain carries TRBV28 and TRBJ2-7, with 11 bases identical to TRBD2. The germline CDR1 and CDR2 sequences are MDHEN and SYDVKM. The V gene end was trimmed by 6 bases and the J gene end by 6 bases; junction bases not matched to a gene: 7. CDR3 length equals 14 residues. The CDR3, as DNA: TGTGCCAGCAGCGGGACTAGCGGACTCCTCGAGCAGTACTTC. Translated: CASSGTSGLLEQYF.

Only a few counts were recorded for this clone. The chain employs TRBV7-9 and TRBJ2-7, with 13 bases that match TRBD2. This CDR3 contains 15 residues. The ends lost 5 bases at V and 2 bases at J; junction bases unmatched: 3. Germline V lookup: CDR1 SEHNR, CDR2 FQNEAQ (reference sequence). CDR3 sequence (DNA): TGTGCCAGCAGCCCGGGACTAGCGGGGACCTACGAGCAGTACTTC. Translation: CASSPGLAGTYEQYF. The full variable domain, its missing parts supplied by reference TRBV7-9 and TRBJ2-7, is DTGVSQNPRHKITKRGQNVTFRCDPISEHNRLYWYRQTLGQGPEFLTYFQNEAQLEKSRLLSDRFSAERPKGSFSTLEIQRTEQGDSAMYLCASSPGLAGTYEQYFGPGTRLTVT.

This clone was observed once. The chain carries TRBV15 and TRBJ2-5; D is undetermined. Trimming pared 1 base from V and 1 base from J, leaving 4 bases between. Germline-derived CDR1 and CDR2 are LNHNV and YYDKDF (reference sequence). CDR3 length: 13 residues. The CDR3 coding sequence is TGTGCCACCAGCAGAGCTAGCCAAGAGACCCAGTACTTC. Its translation is CATSRASQETQYF.

The chain links TRBV9 to TRBJ2-1; possible D gene TRBD1, 6 bases. The germline V gene encodes CDR1 SGDLS and CDR2 YYNGEE. The CDR3 extends over 16 amino acids. Deletions cut 0 bases from V and 0 bases from J, with 10 bases between. In DNA form, the CDR3 reads TGTGCCAGCAGCGTAGCAACAGGGAGCTCCTACAATGAGCAGTTCTTC. As protein: CASSVATGSSYNEQFF.

Written as DNA, the CDR3 is TGTGCCAGCAGCTTAGGACTAGCGGGGGTCTACAATGAGCAGTTCTTC. This gives the protein CASSLGLAGVYNEQFF. The gene calls are TRBV7-9 and TRBJ2-1, with TRBD2 matching 12 bases. In germline, CDR1 is SEHNR, CDR2 FQNEAQ (reference sequence). Trimming cost V 1 base and J 3 bases; bases outside gene matches: 1. This CDR3 spans 16 amino acids.

The V gene is TRBV4-3, the J gene TRBJ2-3; D is possibly TRBD2 (5 bases). V lost 4 bases to trimming and J lost 9 bases, with 11 bases between them. The length of the CDR3 is 12 residues. Germline assignment: CDR1 LGHNA and CDR2 YSLEER. The CDR3 loop is CASSPGLGTQYF. CDR3 nucleotides: TGCGCCAGCAGCCCTGGACTGGGAACGCAGTATTTT.

The rearrangement joins TRBV19 to TRBJ2-7; no reliable D call. This CDR3 is built from 18 residues. V was trimmed by 3 bases and J by 0 bases, leaving 21 bases between them. Per germline, CDR1 LNHDA and CDR2 SQIVND (reference sequence). CDR3 residues: CASSILLPRSPSSYEQYF. The CDR3 region has the DNA TGTGCCAGTAGTATCCTTCTACCGCGGTCTCCAAGCTCCTACGAGCAGTACTTC.

J is TRBJ1-4 and V is TRBV5-1; tentatively, D is TRBD1 (6 bases). The V and J ends lost 3 bases and 7 bases respectively, with 10 bases between them. Germline CDR1 and CDR2: SGHRS and YFSETQ. The CDR3 totals 13 residues. CDR3 sequence reads: CASSYRDTEKLFF. The CDR3 DNA is TGCGCCAGCAGCTACCGGGACACTGAAAAACTGTTTTTT.

The rearrangement links TRBV7-4 to TRBJ1-6; tentatively, D is TRBD1 (6 bases). The germline V gene encodes CDR1 SGHVT and CDR2 SQSDAQ. The CDR3 sequence is 17 residues long. The germline V and J ends were trimmed by 4 bases and 8 bases, with 21 bases remaining between them. The CDR3, as DNA: TGTGCCAGCAGCTCCACGCCGGCAGGGGAAATGCATTCACCCCTCCACTTT. It yields the protein CASSSTPAGEMHSPLHF. Complete variable domain (other parts from reference TRBV7-4 and TRBJ1-6): GAGVSQSPRYKVAKRGRDVALRCDSISGHVTLYWYRQTLGQGSEVLTYSQSDAQRDKSGRPSGRFSAERPERSVSTLKIQRTEQGDSAVYLCASSSTPAGEMHSPLHFGNGTRLTVT.

This chain connects TRBV6-5 to TRBJ1-4, with D perhaps matching TRBD1 (5 bases). This CDR3 has 15 residues. Trimming took 6 bases from V and 6 from J, leaving 17 bases between them. Germline loops: CDR1 MNHEY, CDR2 SVGAGI. DNA of the CDR3: TGTGCCAGCAGCTCCCCCCGGGGAGGGGATGAAAAACTGTTTTTT. It yields the protein CASSSPRGGDEKLFF.

The V call is TRBV15, the J call TRBJ1-2; tentative D call: TRBD1 (6 bases). Germline V gives CDR1 LNHNV, CDR2 YYDKDF (reference sequence). The V end was cut by 3 bases, the J end by 10 bases, with 18 bases between. The CDR3 is 14 residues long. CDR3 amino acids: CATSSQSGQGYYTF. The CDR3 region has the DNA TGTGCCACCAGCAGCCAATCTGGCCAGGGGTACTACACCTTC.

This rearrangement joins TRBV18 to TRBJ2-1, with D unclear. The CDR3 covers 16 residues. Germline lookup yields CDR1 KGHSH and CDR2 LQKENI. V was clipped by 2 bases and J by 0 bases, with 11 bases between them. As DNA, the CDR3 is TGTGCCAGCTCACCAACTCCGCGTACCTCCTACAATGAGCAGTTCTTC. It encodes CASSPTPRTSYNEQFF.

The CDR3 spells CASSLGQGQNQPQHF. CDR3 sequence (DNA): TGTGCCAGCAGCTTAGGACAGGGTCAAAATCAGCCCCAGCATTTT. The chain is built from TRBV7-2 and TRBJ1-5, with 7 positions matching TRBD1. V lost 1 base, J lost 4 bases, and 4 bases stayed unmatched. The CDR3 totals 15 residues. Germline CDR1 and CDR2: SGHTA and FQGNSA.

This clone has only a few counts. The chain links TRBV5-4 to TRBJ2-2; 8 bases align to TRBD2. The CDR3 spans 18 residues. Germline V gives CDR1 SGHNT, CDR2 YYREEE (reference sequence). V trimming: 1 base; J trimming: 5 bases; junction bases outside the gene matches: 13. As DNA, the CDR3 is TGTGCCAGCAGCTTGATGTTGATAGCGGGGCATTATACCGGGGAGCTGTTTTTT. Encoded protein: CASSLMLIAGHYTGELFF.